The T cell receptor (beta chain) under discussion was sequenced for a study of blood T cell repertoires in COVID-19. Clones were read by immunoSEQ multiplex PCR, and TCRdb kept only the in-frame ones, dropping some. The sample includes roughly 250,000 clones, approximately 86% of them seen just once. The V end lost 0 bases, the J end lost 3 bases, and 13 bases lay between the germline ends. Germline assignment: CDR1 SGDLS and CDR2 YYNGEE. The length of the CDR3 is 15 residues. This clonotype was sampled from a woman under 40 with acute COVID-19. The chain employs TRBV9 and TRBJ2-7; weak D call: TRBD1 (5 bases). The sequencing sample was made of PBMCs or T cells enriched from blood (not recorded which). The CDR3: CASSVGQGFVYEQYF. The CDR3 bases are TGTGCCAGCAGCGTAGGGCAGGGTTTCGTCTACGAGCAGTACTTC.